These 5 T cell receptor beta chains were sequenced from one sample in a study of early stage breast cancer tumors. This table comes from immunoSEQ multiplex PCR, and its TCRdb copy is limited to in-frame clones, with some not included. The top ten hold 5.5% to 8% of the sample, which has fewer than 50,000 clones, about 78% seen once. The sample consisted of blood. These receptor sequences come from a person in their fifties or sixties with breast cancer.

This clone was picked up one time. This sequence joins TRBV9 and TRBJ2-3; TRBD2 might be the D (6 bases). The germline V gene has CDR1 SGDLS and CDR2 YYNGEE. This CDR3 spans 15 amino acids. Trimming left V 1 base short and J 3 bases short, with 12 bases between. This CDR3 reads CASSVYGTVTDTQYF. CDR3 nucleotide sequence: TGTGCCAGCAGCGTATACGGGACTGTGACAGATACGCAGTATTTT.

This clone was seen a few times. V usage is TRBV9 and J usage is TRBJ1-1, with TRBD1 as a possible D gene (5 bases). The CDR3 loop spans 12 amino acids. Germline values: CDR1 SGDLS, CDR2 YYNGEE. With 2 bases removed from V and 7 bases from J, the gap between germline ends came to 9 bases. The CDR3 loop is CASSVQGGEAFF. The CDR3, as DNA: TGTGCCAGCAGCGTCCAGGGTGGTGAAGCTTTCTTT.

V is TRBV4-3 and J is TRBJ2-5; the match to TRBD2 covers 10 bases. With V trimmed by 4 bases and J by 7 bases, 18 bases remained unmatched. The CDR3 is 18 amino acids. The germline V gene encodes CDR1 LGHNA and CDR2 YSLEER. The CDR3, as DNA: TGCGCCAGCAGCCCAGGGACAACGGGACTAGCGACTAGACGGACCCAGTACTTC. It specifies CASSPGTTGLATRRTQYF.

The V gene is TRBV5-4, the J gene TRBJ1-1, with 7 bases fitting TRBD1. The length of the CDR3 is 17 residues. Germline V gives CDR1 SGHNT, CDR2 YYREEE (reference sequence). The ends lost 4 bases at V and 0 bases at J; junction bases unmatched: 12. CDR3 amino acids: CASSGNRGGTMNTEAFF. For the CDR3, the DNA is TGTGCCAGCAGCGGGAACAGGGGTGGGACCATGAACACTGAAGCTTTCTTT. Full variable domain (missing parts from reference TRBV5-4 and TRBJ1-1): ETGVTQSPTHLIKTRGQQVTLRCSSQSGHNTVSWYQQALGQGPQFIFQYYREEENGRGNFPPRFSGLQFPNYSSELNVNALELDDSALYLCASSGNRGGTMNTEAFFGQGTRLTVV.

The chain links TRBV27 to TRBJ1-3; D possibly corresponds to TRBD1 (5 bases). Germline CDR1 reads MNHEY; CDR2 reads SMNVEV (reference sequence). Trimming left V 6 bases short and J 4 bases short, with 10 bases between. The CDR3 is 13 residues long. The CDR3 region has the DNA TGTGCCAGCAGCCCTGGGGGGGGAAACACCATATATTTT. Residues: CASSPGGGNTIYF.